Shown below are 7 T cell receptor beta chains from a single sample sequenced in a study of blood T cells in healthy people across ages. The use of a sample-barcoded 5' primer and a J-beta primer mix characterized a second PCR of roughly 6 to 11 cycles. TCRdb re-called the 5' RACE reads with MiXCR, one entry per CDR3 protein. The table lists about 730,000 distinct CDR3 sequences, roughly 44% of them singletons. The sequenced sample was blood. These receptors all come from a woman aged 55-70 years in good health.

This clonotype was seen a few times. The chain joins TRBV30 to TRBJ1-5; 7 positions match TRBD1. Germline loops: CDR1 GTSNPN, CDR2 SVGIG (reference sequence). V was pared by 3 bases and J by 6 bases, with 5 bases of the junction left unmatched. The CDR3 sequence is 13 residues long. CDR3 sequence: CAWRNRGSQPQHF. CDR3 in DNA: TGTGCCTGGAGGAACAGGGGTAGTCAGCCCCAGCATTTT.

This sequence joins TRBV20-1 and TRBJ1-5; possible D gene TRBD1, 5 bases. Per germline, CDR1 DFQATT and CDR2 SNEGSKA (reference sequence). Trimming left V 6 bases short and J 5 bases short, with 11 bases between. The CDR3 is 12 residues long. In DNA form, the CDR3 reads TGCAGTGCAGCCAGGGAGGATCAGCCCCAGCATTTT. Amino acid sequence: CSAAREDQPQHF.

In the case of this clonotype: Possible read error: a much larger clone is one base away. The chain carries TRBV7-2 and TRBJ2-7; D is possibly TRBD1 or TRBD2 (5 bases each). CDR3 length equals 15 residues. Germline lookup yields CDR1 SGHTA and CDR2 FQGNSA. The ends were cut back, 2 bases at V and 7 bases at J, with 18 bases in the middle. DNA for the CDR3: TGTGCCAGCAGCTTAACGAGGGGCCTACAGAATGAGCAGTACTTC. Translating gives CASSLTRGLQNEQYF.

V is TRBV27 and J is TRBJ1-1, with 7 bases fitting TRBD1. The CDR3 is 15 amino acids. The germline gives CDR1 MNHEY, CDR2 SMNVEV (reference sequence). V was clipped by 6 bases and J by 6 bases; unmatched bases: 13. CDR3 sequence (DNA): TGTGCCAGCAGAAATACAGGGGAAGGGTACGCTGAAGCTTTCTTT. Translated, it gives CASRNTGEGYAEAFF.

This clonotype came up a few times. The rearrangement joins TRBV5-1 to TRBJ2-3, with 9 bases fitting TRBD1. The CDR3 totals 15 residues. The ends lost 2 bases at V and 4 bases at J; junction bases unmatched: 5. Germline V gene data show CDR1 as SGHRS and CDR2 as YFSETQ. For the CDR3, the DNA is TGCGCCAGCAGCTTCGAGACAGGGGGACCAGATACGCAGTATTTT. As protein: CASSFETGGPDTQYF.

J is TRBJ1-2 and V is TRBV3-1; a possible D gene is TRBD1 (5 bases). Trimming left V 1 base short and J 2 bases short, with 8 bases between. Germline V gene lookup returns CDR1 LGHDT and CDR2 YNNKEL (reference sequence). The CDR3 runs to 14 residues. CDR3 loop: CASSQAWGNYGYTF. In nucleotides, the CDR3 is TGTGCCAGCAGCCAAGCATGGGGCAACTATGGCTACACCTTC.

Details on this clonotype: A junction boundary mismatches the germline segment, possibly from a read error. In nucleotides, the CDR3 is TGTGCCGGCAGCCCCCGGGGGGGCCAAGAGACCCAGTACTTC. Translation: CAGSPRGGQETQYF. The chain employs TRBV9 and TRBJ2-5, with 8 bases aligning to TRBD2. Germline-derived CDR1 and CDR2 are SGDLS and YYNGEE. The CDR3 has 14 residues.